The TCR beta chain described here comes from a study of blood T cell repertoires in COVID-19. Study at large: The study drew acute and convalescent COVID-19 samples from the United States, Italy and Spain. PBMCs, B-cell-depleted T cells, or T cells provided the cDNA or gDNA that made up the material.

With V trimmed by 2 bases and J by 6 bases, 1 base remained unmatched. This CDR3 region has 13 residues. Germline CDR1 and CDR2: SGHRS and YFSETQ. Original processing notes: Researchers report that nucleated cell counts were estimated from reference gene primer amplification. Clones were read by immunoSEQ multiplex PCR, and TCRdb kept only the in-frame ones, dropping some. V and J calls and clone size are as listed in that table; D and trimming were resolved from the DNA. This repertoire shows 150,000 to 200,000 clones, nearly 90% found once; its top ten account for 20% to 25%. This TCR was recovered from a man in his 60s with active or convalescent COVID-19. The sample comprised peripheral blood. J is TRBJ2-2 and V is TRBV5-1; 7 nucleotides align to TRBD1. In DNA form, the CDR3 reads TGCGCCAGCAGCTTTCAGGGGGCCGGGGAGCTGTTTTTT. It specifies CASSFQGAGELFF.